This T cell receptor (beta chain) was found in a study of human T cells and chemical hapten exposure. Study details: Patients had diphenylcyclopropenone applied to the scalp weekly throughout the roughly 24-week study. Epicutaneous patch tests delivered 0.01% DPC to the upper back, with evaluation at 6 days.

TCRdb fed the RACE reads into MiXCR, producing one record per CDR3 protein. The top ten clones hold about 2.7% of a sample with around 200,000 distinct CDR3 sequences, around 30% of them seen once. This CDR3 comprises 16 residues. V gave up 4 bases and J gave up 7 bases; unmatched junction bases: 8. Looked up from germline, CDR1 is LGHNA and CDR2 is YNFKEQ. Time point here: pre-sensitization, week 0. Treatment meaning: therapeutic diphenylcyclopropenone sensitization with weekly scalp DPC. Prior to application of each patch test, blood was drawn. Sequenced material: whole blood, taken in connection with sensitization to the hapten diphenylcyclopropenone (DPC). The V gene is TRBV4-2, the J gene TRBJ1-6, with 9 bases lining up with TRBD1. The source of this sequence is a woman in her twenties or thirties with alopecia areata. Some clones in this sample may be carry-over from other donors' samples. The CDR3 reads CASSPGQGHPNSPLHF. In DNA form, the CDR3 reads TGTGCCAGCAGCCCCGGACAGGGGCACCCGAATTCACCCCTCCACTTT.